The TCR beta chain described here comes from a study of immune characterization of retroperitoneal liposarcoma. This clonotype is categorized as medium-sized (0.01 to 0.1%). The CDR3 covers 13 residues. Germline V gene sequence: CDR1 WSHSY, CDR2 SAAADI. V lost 6 bases and J 8 bases, leaving 14 bases between the germline ends. TCRdb recomputed calls from the PCR reads with MiXCR, one row per CDR3 protein. This sample carries about 1,500 distinct CDR3 sequences, 40% to 50% of them seen once, and the ten largest clones take roughly 20%. The rearrangement links TRBV10-2 to TRBJ2-1; possibly TRBD2 for D (7 bases). Sequencing was carried out using tumor tissue. This TCR came from a female donor with retroperitoneal liposarcoma. The CDR3 region has the DNA TGCGCCAGCAGGACGGGGGGCGGCGATGAGCAGTTCTTC. Translated, it gives CASRTGGGDEQFF.